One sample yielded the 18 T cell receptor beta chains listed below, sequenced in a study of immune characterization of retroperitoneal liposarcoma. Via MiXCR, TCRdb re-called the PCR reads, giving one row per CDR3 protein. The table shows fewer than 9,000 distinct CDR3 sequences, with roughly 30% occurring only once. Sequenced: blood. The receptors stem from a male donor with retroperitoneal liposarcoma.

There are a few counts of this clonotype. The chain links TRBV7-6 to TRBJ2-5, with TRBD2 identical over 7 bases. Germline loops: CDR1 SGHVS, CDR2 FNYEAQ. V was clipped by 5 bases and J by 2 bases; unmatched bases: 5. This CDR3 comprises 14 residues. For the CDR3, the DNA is TGTGCCAGCAGCGCTGCTAGCGGACAAGAGACCCAGTACTTC. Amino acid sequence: CASSAASGQETQYF.

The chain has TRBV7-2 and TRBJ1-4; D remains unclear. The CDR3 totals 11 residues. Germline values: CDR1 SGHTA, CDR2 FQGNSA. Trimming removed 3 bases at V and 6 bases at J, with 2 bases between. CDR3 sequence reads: CASSFDEKLFF. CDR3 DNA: TGTGCCAGCAGCTTCGATGAAAAACTGTTTTTT. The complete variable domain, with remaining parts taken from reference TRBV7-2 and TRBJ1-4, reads GAGVSQSPSNKVTEKGKDVELRCDPISGHTALYWYRQSLGQGLEFLIYFQGNSAPDKSGLPSDRFSAERTGGSVSTLTIQRTQQEDSAVYLCASSFDEKLFFGSGTQLSVL.

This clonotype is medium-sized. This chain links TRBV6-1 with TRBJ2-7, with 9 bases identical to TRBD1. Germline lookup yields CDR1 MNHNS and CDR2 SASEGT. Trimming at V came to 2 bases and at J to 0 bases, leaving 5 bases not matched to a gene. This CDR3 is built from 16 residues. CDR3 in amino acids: CASSEMGGQGSYEQYF. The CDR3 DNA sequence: TGTGCCAGCAGTGAAATGGGGGGACAGGGCTCCTACGAGCAGTACTTC.

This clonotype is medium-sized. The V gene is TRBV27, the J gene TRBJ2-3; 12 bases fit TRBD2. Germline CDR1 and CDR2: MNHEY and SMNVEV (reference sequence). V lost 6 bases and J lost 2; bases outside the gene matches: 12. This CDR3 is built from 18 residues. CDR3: CASSPGLAGTRNTDTQYF. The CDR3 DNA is TGTGCCAGCAGCCCCGGACTAGCGGGAACCCGGAACACAGATACGCAGTATTTT.

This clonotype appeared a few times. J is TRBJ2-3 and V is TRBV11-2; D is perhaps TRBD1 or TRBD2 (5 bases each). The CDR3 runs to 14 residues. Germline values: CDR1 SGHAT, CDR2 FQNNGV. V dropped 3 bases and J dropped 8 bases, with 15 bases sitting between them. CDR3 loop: CASSLGVGQGTQYF. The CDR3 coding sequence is TGTGCCAGCAGCTTGGGGGTGGGGCAGGGTACGCAGTATTTT. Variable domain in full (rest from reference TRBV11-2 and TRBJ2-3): EAGVAQSPRYKIIEKRQSVAFWCNPISGHATLYWYQQILGQGPKLLIQFQNNGVVDDSQLPKDRFSAERLKGVDSTLKIQPAKLEDSAVYLCASSLGVGQGTQYFGPGTRLTVL.

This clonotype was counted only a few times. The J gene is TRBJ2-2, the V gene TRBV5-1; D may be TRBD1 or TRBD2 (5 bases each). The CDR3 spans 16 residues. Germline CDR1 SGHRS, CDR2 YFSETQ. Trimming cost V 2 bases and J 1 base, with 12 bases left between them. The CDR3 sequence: CASSLMQGVNTGELFF. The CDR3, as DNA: TGCGCCAGCAGCTTAATGCAGGGAGTGAACACCGGGGAGCTGTTTTTT.

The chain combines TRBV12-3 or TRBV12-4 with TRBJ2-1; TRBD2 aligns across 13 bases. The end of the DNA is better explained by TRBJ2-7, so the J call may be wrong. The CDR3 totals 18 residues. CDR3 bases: TGTGCCAGCAGACCAGGGACTAGCGGGACCTTGAGGTACAATGAGCAGTACTTC. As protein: CASRPGTSGTLRYNEQYF.

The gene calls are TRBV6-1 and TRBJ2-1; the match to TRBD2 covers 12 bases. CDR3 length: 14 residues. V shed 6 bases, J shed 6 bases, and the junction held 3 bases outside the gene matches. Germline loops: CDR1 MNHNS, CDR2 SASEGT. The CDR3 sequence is CASSGLAGLNEQFF. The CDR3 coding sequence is TGTGCCAGCAGCGGACTAGCGGGGCTCAATGAGCAGTTCTTC.

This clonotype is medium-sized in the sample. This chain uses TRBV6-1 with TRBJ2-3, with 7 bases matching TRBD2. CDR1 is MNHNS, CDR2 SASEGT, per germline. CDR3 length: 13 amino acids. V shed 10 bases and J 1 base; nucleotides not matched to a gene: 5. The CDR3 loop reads CATGGGGTDTQYF. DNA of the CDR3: TGTGCCACCGGGGGAGGGGGCACAGATACGCAGTATTTT.

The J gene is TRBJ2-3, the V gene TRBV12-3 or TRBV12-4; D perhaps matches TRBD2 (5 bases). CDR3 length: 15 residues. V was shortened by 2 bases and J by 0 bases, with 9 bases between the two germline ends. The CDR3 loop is CASSLTGISTDTQYF. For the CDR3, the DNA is TGTGCCAGCAGTTTAACCGGGATAAGCACAGATACGCAGTATTTT.

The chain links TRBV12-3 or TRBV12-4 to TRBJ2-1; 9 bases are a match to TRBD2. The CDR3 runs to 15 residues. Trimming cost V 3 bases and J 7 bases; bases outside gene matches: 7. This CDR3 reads CASSFSGGRGNEQFF. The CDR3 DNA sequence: TGTGCCAGCAGTTTCTCTGGCGGGAGGGGGAATGAGCAGTTCTTC.

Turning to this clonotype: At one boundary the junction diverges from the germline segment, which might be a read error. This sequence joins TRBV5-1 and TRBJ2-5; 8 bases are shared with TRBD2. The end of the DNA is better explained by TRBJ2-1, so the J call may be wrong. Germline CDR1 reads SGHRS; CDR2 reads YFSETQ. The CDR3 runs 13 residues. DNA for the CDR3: TGCGCCAGCAGCCTCGGGAGGGTCAATGGGCAGTTCTTC. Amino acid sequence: CASSLGRVNGQFF.

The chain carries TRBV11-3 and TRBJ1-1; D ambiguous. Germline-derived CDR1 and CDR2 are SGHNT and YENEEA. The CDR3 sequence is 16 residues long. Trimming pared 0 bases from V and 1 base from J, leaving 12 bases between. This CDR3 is CASSLDRGIGNTEAFF. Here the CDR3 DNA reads TGTGCCAGCAGCTTAGATCGTGGGATCGGGAACACTGAAGCTTTCTTT. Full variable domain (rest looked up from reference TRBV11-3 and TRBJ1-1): EAGVVQSPRYKIIEKKQPVAFWCNPISGHNTLYWYLQNLGQGPELLIRYENEEAVDDSQLPKDRFSAERLKGVDSTLKIQPAELGDSAVYLCASSLDRGIGNTEAFFGQGTRLTVV.

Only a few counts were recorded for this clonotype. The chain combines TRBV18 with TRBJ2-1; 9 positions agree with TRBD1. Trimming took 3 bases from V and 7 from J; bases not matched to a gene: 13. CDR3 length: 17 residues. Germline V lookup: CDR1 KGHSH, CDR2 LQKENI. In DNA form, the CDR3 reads TGTGCCAGCTCACCGTACTCCACAGGGGGCTACGGAAATGAGCAGTTCTTC. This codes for CASSPYSTGGYGNEQFF. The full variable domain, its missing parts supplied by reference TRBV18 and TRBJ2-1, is NAGVMQNPRHLVRRRGQEARLRCSPMKGHSHVYWYRQLPEEGLKFMVYLQKENIIDESGMPKERFSAEFPKEGPSILRIQQVVRGDSAAYFCASSPYSTGGYGNEQFFGPGTRLTVL.

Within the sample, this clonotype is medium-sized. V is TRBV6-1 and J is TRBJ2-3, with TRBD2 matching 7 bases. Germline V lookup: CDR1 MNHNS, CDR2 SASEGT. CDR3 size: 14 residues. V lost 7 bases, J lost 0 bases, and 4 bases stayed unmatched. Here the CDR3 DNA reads TGTGCCAGCACCCCGACTAGCAGCACAGATACGCAGTATTTT. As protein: CASTPTSSTDTQYF.

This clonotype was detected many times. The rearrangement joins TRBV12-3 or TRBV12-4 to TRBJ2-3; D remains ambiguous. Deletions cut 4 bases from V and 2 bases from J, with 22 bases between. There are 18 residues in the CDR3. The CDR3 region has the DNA TGTGCCAGCAGTTCGACACCTGGGGTCCTAACTTCCACAGATACGCAGTATTTT. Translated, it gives CASSSTPGVLTSTDTQYF.

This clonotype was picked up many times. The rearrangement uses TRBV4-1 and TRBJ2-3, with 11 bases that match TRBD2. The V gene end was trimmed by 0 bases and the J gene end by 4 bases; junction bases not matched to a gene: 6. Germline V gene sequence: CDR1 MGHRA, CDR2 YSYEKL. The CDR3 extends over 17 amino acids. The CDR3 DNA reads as TGCGCCAGCAGCCAAGATCGGCTAGCGGGAGGAGCAGATACGCAGTATTTT. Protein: CASSQDRLAGGADTQYF.

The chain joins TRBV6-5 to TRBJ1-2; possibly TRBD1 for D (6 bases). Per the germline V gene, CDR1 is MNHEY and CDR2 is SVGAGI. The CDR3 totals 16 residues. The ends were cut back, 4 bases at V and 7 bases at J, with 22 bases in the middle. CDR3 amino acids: CASSSATAGASTGYTF. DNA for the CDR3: TGTGCCAGCAGTTCCGCAACCGCAGGGGCGTCTACTGGCTACACCTTC.